These 18 T cell receptor beta chains came from one sample sequenced in a study of blood T cell repertoires in COVID-19. The method was immunoSEQ multiplex PCR; TCRdb's version includes in-frame clones alone and lacks a portion of them. This sample yields approximately 170,000 clones, of which about 88% are seen a single time; 2% to 2.5% belongs to the top ten. The specimen was peripheral blood. These TCRs come from a man in his forties or fifties who had recovered from COVID-19.

The chain uses TRBV5-6 and TRBJ1-6; possibly TRBD1 for D (6 bases). Trimming stripped 2 bases from V and 8 bases from J, with 11 bases between. The CDR3 is 14 residues long. From germline, CDR1 is SGHDT and CDR2 YYEEEE. As DNA, the CDR3 is TGTGCCAGCAGCTTCAGGGGCAGGGATTCACCCCTCCACTTT. Translating it yields CASSFRGRDSPLHF.

A single count supports this clone. The rearrangement links TRBV19 to TRBJ2-7; perhaps TRBD1 as D (6 bases). This CDR3 region has 13 residues. Germline lookup yields CDR1 LNHDA and CDR2 SQIVND (reference sequence). V was cut by 6 bases and J by 7 bases, with 16 bases left in between. Here the CDR3 DNA reads TGTGCCAGTAGGGAAACAGGGAGTGGGGAGCAGTACTTC. Amino acids: CASRETGSGEQYF. Full variable domain (remainder filled in from reference TRBV19 and TRBJ2-7): DGGITQSPKYLFRKEGQNVTLSCEQNLNHDAMYWYRQDPGQGLRLIYYSQIVNDFQKGDIAEGYSVSREKKESFPLTVTSAQKNPTAFYLCASRETGSGEQYFGPGTRLTVT.

The chain uses TRBV5-1 and TRBJ2-2; 10 bases match TRBD2. CDR3 length equals 16 residues. Losses at the gene ends were 4 bases for V and 1 base for J; bases not matched to a gene: 4. Germline assignment: CDR1 SGHRS and CDR2 YFSETQ. CDR3 coding DNA: TGCGCCAGCAGCATCCGGACTAGCGGGAACACCGGGGAGCTGTTTTTT. Its protein product is CASSIRTSGNTGELFF.

Worth noting for this clone: The same CDR3 also results from other DNA sequences found in this sample. J is TRBJ2-7 and V is TRBV4-2; D is unclear. Germline CDR1 LGHNA, CDR2 YNFKEQ. The germline V and J ends were trimmed by 0 bases and 2 bases, with 8 bases remaining between them. CDR3 length: 14 residues. The CDR3 loop is CASSQEAETYEQYF. CDR3 DNA: TGTGCCAGCAGCCAAGAGGCTGAAACCTACGAGCAGTACTTC.

The rearrangement joins TRBV19 to TRBJ1-2; D is perhaps TRBD1 (5 bases). The CDR3 sequence is 14 residues long. Germline assignment: CDR1 LNHDA and CDR2 SQIVND (reference sequence). The V end lost 5 bases, the J end lost 3 bases, and 13 bases lay between the germline ends. The CDR3 DNA is TGTGCCAGTAGTCCGCAGGGAATTCACTATGGCTACACCTTC. The encoded protein is CASSPQGIHYGYTF.

V gene TRBV3-1 (or the pseudogene TRBV3-2) combines with J gene TRBJ1-1; D might be TRBD1 (6 bases). The V end lost 3 bases, the J end lost 11 bases, and 13 bases lay between the germline ends. Germline values: CDR1 LGHDT, CDR2 YNNKEL (reference sequence). The CDR3 totals 12 residues. The CDR3 loop is CASSQGGARAFF. DNA of the CDR3: TGTGCCAGCAGCCAGGGGGGGGCTCGGGCTTTCTTT.

V gene TRBV21-1 combines with J gene TRBJ2-7; the table calls TRBD2, which could not be checked here. TRBV21-1 is labeled a pseudogene. The CDR3 is 14 residues long. Here the CDR3 reads CASSNGISGSEQYF. CDR3 coding DNA: TGTGCCAGCAGCAACGGGATTAGCGGGAGCGAGCAGTACTTC.

The chain employs TRBV6-4 and TRBJ2-3; possibly TRBD2 for D (5 bases). CDR3 length equals 13 residues. Per the germline V gene, CDR1 is MRHNA and CDR2 is SNTAGT. CDR3 nucleotide sequence: TGTGCATCCCAGATGGAGCCCGGGAATACGCAGTATTTT. This codes for CASQMEPGNTQYF.

J is TRBJ1-2 and V is TRBV5-1; TRBD1 agrees at 10 bases. Trimming at V came to 4 bases and at J to 4 bases, leaving 4 bases not matched to a gene. CDR1 SGHRS and CDR2 YFSETQ come from the germline V gene. The CDR3 is 14 amino acids. CDR3 in DNA: TGCGCCAGCAGCCGACAGGGGGCGATCTATGGCTACACCTTC. Its protein product is CASSRQGAIYGYTF.

The chain employs TRBV4-1 and TRBJ2-7; D ambiguous. Per germline, CDR1 MGHRA and CDR2 YSYEKL. This CDR3 has 14 residues. V gave up 0 bases and J gave up 1 base, with 7 bases separating them. CDR3 in DNA: TGCGCCAGCAGCCAAGATCGTAATTCCTACGAGCAGTACTTC. This encodes CASSQDRNSYEQYF.

The chain links TRBV5-1 to TRBJ2-5, with 9 positions matching TRBD1. Germline CDR1 reads SGHRS; CDR2 reads YFSETQ. Trimming cost V 7 bases and J 2 bases; bases outside gene matches: 9. The length of the CDR3 is 15 residues. In DNA form, the CDR3 reads TGCGCCAGCCGTGGACAGGGGCGATTACAAGAGACCCAGTACTTC. It specifies CASRGQGRLQETQYF. Full variable domain (remainder filled in from reference TRBV5-1 and TRBJ2-5): KAGVTQTPRYLIKTRGQQVTLSCSPISGHRSVSWYQQTPGQGLQFLFEYFSETQRNKGNFPGRFSGRQFSNSRSEMNVSTLELGDSALYLCASRGQGRLQETQYFGPGTRLLVL.

The chain is built from TRBV9 and TRBJ2-3, with 8 bases matching TRBD2. Per the germline V gene, CDR1 is SGDLS and CDR2 is YYNGEE. This CDR3 is built from 16 residues. J gave up 4 bases and V 0 bases, and 7 bases lay outside the gene matches. The CDR3 DNA follows: TGTGCCAGCAGCGTAGGGGTAGCGGGAAATTCAGATACGCAGTATTTT. It specifies CASSVGVAGNSDTQYF.

The chain combines TRBV7-6 with TRBJ2-5; 8 bases match TRBD1. From germline, CDR1 is SGHVS and CDR2 FNYEAQ. This CDR3 is 18 amino acids long. The junction had 18 bases not matched to a gene; V was cut back by 5 bases and J by 4 bases. The CDR3 coding sequence is TGTGCCAGCAGCCCATTCACACCAGGGGGCTTAGGGGGAGAGACCCAGTACTTC. It yields the protein CASSPFTPGGLGGETQYF.

The chain joins TRBV7-9 to TRBJ1-5; 8 bases map to TRBD1. The CDR3 is 16 amino acids. The trim removed 5 bases at V and 3 bases at J, leaving 9 bases unmatched. From germline, CDR1 is SEHNR and CDR2 FQNEAQ (reference sequence). This CDR3 reads CASSQGDRIINQPQHF. The CDR3 DNA reads TGTGCCAGCAGCCAGGGGGACAGGATAATCAATCAGCCCCAGCATTTT.

The chain couples TRBV19 to TRBJ2-7; 8 nucleotides match TRBD1. The last part of the DNA fits TRBJ2-5 better; the J call may be wrong. This CDR3 is built from 15 residues. Germline CDR1 LNHDA, CDR2 SQIVND (reference sequence). The CDR3 DNA sequence: TGTGCCAGTAGGGTCCGGGACAGGAGGGTAGAGACCCAGTACTTC. Amino acids: CASRVRDRRVETQYF.

The chain joins TRBV19 to TRBJ2-2, with D tentatively TRBD1 (6 bases). The CDR3 length is 14 residues. V lost 6 bases, J lost 4 bases, and 12 bases lay in between. Germline V CDR1 and CDR2: LNHDA, SQIVND (reference sequence). CDR3 amino acids: CASRIQGFTGELFF. The CDR3 DNA is TGTGCCAGTAGGATACAGGGATTCACCGGGGAGCTGTTTTTT.

CDR3 protein: CASSESITRRVGNEQFF. Here the CDR3 DNA reads TGTGCCAGCAGTGAAAGTATAACGAGGCGCGTGGGCAATGAGCAGTTCTTC. The chain combines TRBV2 with TRBJ2-1; D uncertain. V shed 2 bases and J shed 6 bases, with 20 bases lying between them. Germline-derived CDR1 and CDR2 are SNHLY and FYNNEI. This CDR3 spans 17 amino acids.

This chain joins TRBV19 and TRBJ2-1; 12 bases agree with TRBD2. CDR1 is LNHDA and CDR2 is SQIVND in the germline V gene (reference sequence). There are 16 residues in the CDR3. Trimming removed 5 bases from V and 9 bases from J; junction bases left unmatched: 11. This chain's CDR3 is CASSLWTSGMSSEQFF. The DNA for the CDR3 is TGTGCCAGTAGTTTGTGGACTAGCGGGATGAGCAGTGAGCAGTTCTTC.